This section outlines one T cell receptor (beta chain) sequence together with its context. The record originates from a study of cytomegalovirus exposure and HLA in healthy donors. The study ran its PCR with 60 Vbeta and 13 Jbeta primers. Libraries were prepared by immunoSEQ multiplex PCR; TCRdb keeps only in-frame clonotypes and omits some of them. The sample includes about 120,000 clones, less than 20% of them seen just once. The CDR3 is made up of 13 amino acids. Germline CDR1 reads MDHEN; CDR2 reads SYDVKM. J gave up 3 bases and V 6 bases, and 3 bases lay outside the gene matches. The chain couples TRBV28 to TRBJ1-1, with 8 bases fitting TRBD1. The sequenced material came from PBMCs. This sequence originates from a woman aged 18-29 years in good health and CMV-seronegative. In DNA, the CDR3 is TGTGCCAGCAGGAGGGACAGGTACACTGAAGCTTTCTTT. This sequence encodes CASRRDRYTEAFF.